Described below is a single T cell receptor beta chain sequence and its context. Its antigen is unknown. The data stem from a study of OX40 agonist ivuxolimab in advanced cancers. The study's findings and limits: At 0.1 to 3.0 mg/kg, clonal expansion of CD4+ and CD8+ blood T cells had occurred by week 6. On average, a greater number of expanded clones characterised CD8+ T cells relative to CD4+.

V lost 3 bases, J lost 3 bases, and 17 bases lay in between. Germline CDR1 and CDR2: MDHEN and SYDVKM. This CDR3 is 17 amino acids long. Systemic immunosuppression or a history of autoimmune disease excluded patients. With baseline, cycle 4 day 1, and cycle 7 day 1 as timepoints, blood was sampled. The data were produced by immunoSEQ multiplex PCR, yet TCRdb's version contains in-frame clones alone and is incomplete. The repertoire holds 50,000 to 70,000 clones, with 80% to 90% as singletons. J is TRBJ1-4 and V is TRBV28; the D gene is possibly TRBD1 (5 bases). Sequences were derived from CD4+ or CD8+ T cells sorted from blood, sampled in a trial of the OX40 agonist ivuxolimab. This TCR came from an adult with an advanced solid tumor such as melanoma, head and neck, liver or kidney cancer. The CDR3 protein is CASSFTSLGGANEKLFF. CDR3 DNA sequence: TGTGCCAGCAGTTTTACCTCGTTGGGGGGGGCTAATGAAAAACTGTTTTTT.